This passage covers 9 T cell receptor beta chains from one sample sequenced in a study of blood T cell repertoires in COVID-19. Libraries were prepared by immunoSEQ multiplex PCR; TCRdb keeps only in-frame clonotypes and omits some of them. The table has 90,000 to 130,000 clones, just over 75% seen once. The sequenced sample consisted of peripheral blood. Every receptor here comes from a woman aged 80 or older with acute or convalescent COVID-19.

The CDR3: CASSPASGQVLEQYF. The CDR3 DNA follows: TGTGCCAGCAGTCCCGCCTCGGGACAGGTCCTCGAGCAGTACTTC. The J gene is TRBJ2-7, the V gene TRBV28; 8 nucleotides agree with TRBD1. After removal of 5 bases from V and 6 bases from J, the junction contained 12 bases not matched to a gene. The CDR3 totals 15 residues. Germline CDR1 and CDR2: MDHEN and SYDVKM.

The CDR3 nucleotides are TGCGCCAGCAGCTTGGGGGACAGGCCTGGAGGGGAGCTGTTTTTT. This codes for CASSLGDRPGGELFF. The chain is built from TRBV5-1 and TRBJ2-2, with TRBD1 identical over 8 bases. With V trimmed by 0 bases and J by 8 bases, 6 bases remained unmatched. Germline V CDR1 and CDR2: SGHRS, YFSETQ. The CDR3 runs to 15 residues.

The gene calls are TRBV6-2 or TRBV6-3 and TRBJ2-7, with a weak D call TRBD2 (5 bases). Germline V lookup: CDR1 MNHEY, CDR2 SVGEGT. CDR3 length: 19 residues. The V gene lost 1 base and the J gene lost 0 bases, with 22 bases spanning the gap. CDR3 in amino acids: CASSYFPSNSEIPSYEQYF. CDR3 nucleotides: TGTGCCAGCAGTTACTTTCCGTCTAATAGCGAAATACCCTCCTACGAGCAGTACTTC.

V and J are TRBV3-1 (or the pseudogene TRBV3-2) and TRBJ2-1, with D tentatively TRBD1 (5 bases). From germline, CDR1 is LGHDT and CDR2 YNNKEL (reference sequence). Trimming took 2 bases from V and 9 from J, leaving 8 bases between them. The CDR3 loop spans 12 amino acids. The CDR3 sequence: CASSQLGVEQFF. The CDR3 region has the DNA TGTGCCAGCAGCCAACTAGGGGTTGAGCAGTTCTTC.

The V gene is TRBV27, the J gene TRBJ1-1, with D perhaps matching TRBD1 (5 bases). The CDR3 sequence is 13 residues long. V was shortened by 6 bases and J by 8 bases, with 16 bases between the two germline ends. Germline loops: CDR1 MNHEY, CDR2 SMNVEV (reference sequence). CDR3 in amino acids: CASSFDRYGEAFF. CDR3 in DNA: TGTGCCAGCAGCTTCGACAGATATGGCGAAGCTTTCTTT.

This chain links TRBV5-6 with TRBJ1-1, with TRBD1 as a possible D gene (5 bases). The CDR3 covers 16 residues. The germline CDR1 and CDR2 sequences are SGHDT and YYEEEE. V was cut by 1 base and J by 4 bases, with 17 bases left in between. The DNA for the CDR3 is TGTGCCAGCAGCTTGTACGATGGGGCTGGAGCCACTGAAGCTTTCTTT. As protein: CASSLYDGAGATEAFF.

This clone was counted a few times. The genes are TRBV18 and TRBJ2-1, with 8 bases fitting TRBD1. The CDR3 extends over 15 amino acids. Germline lookup yields CDR1 KGHSH and CDR2 LQKENI. V lost 2 bases to trimming and J lost 4 bases; unmatched junction nucleotides: 4. The CDR3 loop reads CASSPGQGQYNEQFF. CDR3 bases: TGTGCCAGCTCACCAGGACAGGGCCAGTACAATGAGCAGTTCTTC.

This chain uses TRBV4-3 with TRBJ2-2; the D gene is possibly TRBD2 (5 bases). Germline V gives CDR1 LGHNA, CDR2 YSLEER. CDR3 size: 14 residues. Trimming removed 0 bases from V and 5 bases from J, with 7 bases in between. CDR3 sequence reads: CASSQESGTGELFF. CDR3 nucleotides: TGCGCCAGCAGCCAAGAATCGGGGACCGGGGAGCTGTTTTTT.

The V and J genes are TRBV19 and TRBJ2-2; 7 bases match TRBD2. The CDR3 extends over 14 amino acids. CDR1 LNHDA and CDR2 SQIVND come from the germline V gene (reference sequence). J gave up 7 bases and V 4 bases, and 6 bases lay outside the gene matches. CDR3 DNA: TGTGCCAGTAGTAGCGGGAGATCAGACGGGGAGCTGTTTTTT. It yields the protein CASSSGRSDGELFF.